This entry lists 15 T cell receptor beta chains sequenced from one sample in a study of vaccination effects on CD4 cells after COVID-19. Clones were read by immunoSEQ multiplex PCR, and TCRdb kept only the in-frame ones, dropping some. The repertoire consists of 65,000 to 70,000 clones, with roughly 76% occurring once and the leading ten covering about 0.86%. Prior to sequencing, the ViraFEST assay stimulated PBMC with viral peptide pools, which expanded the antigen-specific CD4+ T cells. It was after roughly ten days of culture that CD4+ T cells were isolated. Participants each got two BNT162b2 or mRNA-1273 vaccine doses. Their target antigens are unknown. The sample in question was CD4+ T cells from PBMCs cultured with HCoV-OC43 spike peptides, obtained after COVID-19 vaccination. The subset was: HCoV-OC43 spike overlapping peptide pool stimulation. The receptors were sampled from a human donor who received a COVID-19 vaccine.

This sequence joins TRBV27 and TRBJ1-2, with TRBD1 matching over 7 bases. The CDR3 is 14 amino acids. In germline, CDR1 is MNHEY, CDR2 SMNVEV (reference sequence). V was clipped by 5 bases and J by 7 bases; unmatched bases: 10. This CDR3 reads CASSPLDRTGGYTF. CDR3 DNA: TGTGCCAGCAGTCCCCTGGACAGGACGGGTGGCTACACCTTC.

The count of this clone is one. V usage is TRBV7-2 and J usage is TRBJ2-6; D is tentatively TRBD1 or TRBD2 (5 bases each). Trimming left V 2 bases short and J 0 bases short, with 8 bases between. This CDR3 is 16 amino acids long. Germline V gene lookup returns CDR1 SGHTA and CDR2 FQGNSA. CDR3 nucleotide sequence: TGTGCCAGCAGCTTAAGAGGGGTCTCTGGGGCCAACGTCCTGACTTTC. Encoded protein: CASSLRGVSGANVLTF. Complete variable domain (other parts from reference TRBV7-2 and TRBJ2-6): GAGVSQSPSNKVTEKGKDVELRCDPISGHTALYWYRQSLGQGLEFLIYFQGNSAPDKSGLPSDRFSAERTGGSVSTLTIQRTQQEDSAVYLCASSLRGVSGANVLTFGAGSRLTVL.

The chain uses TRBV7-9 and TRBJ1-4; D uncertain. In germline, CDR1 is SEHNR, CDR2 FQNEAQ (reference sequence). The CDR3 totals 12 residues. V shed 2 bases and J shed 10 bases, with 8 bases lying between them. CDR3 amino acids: CASSLRRGKLFF. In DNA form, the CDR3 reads TGTGCCAGCAGCTTAAGACGAGGAAAACTGTTTTTT.

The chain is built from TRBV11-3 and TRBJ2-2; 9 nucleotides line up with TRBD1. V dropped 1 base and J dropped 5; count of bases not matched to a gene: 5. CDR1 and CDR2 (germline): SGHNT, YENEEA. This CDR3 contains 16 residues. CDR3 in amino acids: CASSLGRDRATGELFF. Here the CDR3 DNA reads TGTGCCAGCAGCTTAGGGCGGGACAGGGCGACCGGGGAGCTGTTTTTT.

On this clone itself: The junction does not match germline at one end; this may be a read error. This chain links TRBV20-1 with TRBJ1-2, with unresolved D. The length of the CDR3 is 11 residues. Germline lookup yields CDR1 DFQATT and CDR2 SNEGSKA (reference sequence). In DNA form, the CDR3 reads TGCAGTGCTAGAGATAACGATGGCTACACCTTC. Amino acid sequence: CSARDNDGYTF.

For the CDR3, the DNA is TGTGCCAGCAGCTTCGTCAATCAGCCCCAGCATTTT. It codes for CASSFVNQPQHF. The chain links TRBV7-9 to TRBJ1-5, with unresolved D. V dropped 3 bases and J dropped 3 bases, with 3 bases sitting between them. This CDR3 contains 12 residues. Germline values: CDR1 SEHNR, CDR2 FQNEAQ (reference sequence).

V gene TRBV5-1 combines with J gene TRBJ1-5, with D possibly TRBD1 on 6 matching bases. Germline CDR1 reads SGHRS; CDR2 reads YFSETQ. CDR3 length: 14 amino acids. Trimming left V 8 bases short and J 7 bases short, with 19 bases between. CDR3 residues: CASLGSGAPQPQHF. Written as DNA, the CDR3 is TGCGCCAGTCTTGGTTCGGGGGCTCCCCAGCCCCAGCATTTT.

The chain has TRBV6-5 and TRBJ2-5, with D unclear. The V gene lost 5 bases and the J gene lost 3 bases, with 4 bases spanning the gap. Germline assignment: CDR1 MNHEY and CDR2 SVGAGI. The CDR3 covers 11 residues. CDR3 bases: TGTGCCAGCAGTCGAAAAGAGACCCAGTACTTC. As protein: CASSRKETQYF.

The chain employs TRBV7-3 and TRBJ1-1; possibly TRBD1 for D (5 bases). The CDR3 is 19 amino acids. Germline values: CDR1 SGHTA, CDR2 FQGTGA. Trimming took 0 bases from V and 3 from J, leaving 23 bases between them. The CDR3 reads CASSLTLGGAPTAYTEAFF. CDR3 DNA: TGTGCCAGCAGCTTAACCCTAGGTGGGGCCCCTACTGCCTACACTGAAGCTTTCTTT. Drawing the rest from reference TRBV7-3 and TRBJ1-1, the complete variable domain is GAGVSQTPSNKVTEKGKYVELRCDPISGHTALYWYRQSLGQGPEFLIYFQGTGAADDSGLPNDRFFAVRPEGSVSTLKIQRTERGDSAVYLCASSLTLGGAPTAYTEAFFGQGTRLTVV.

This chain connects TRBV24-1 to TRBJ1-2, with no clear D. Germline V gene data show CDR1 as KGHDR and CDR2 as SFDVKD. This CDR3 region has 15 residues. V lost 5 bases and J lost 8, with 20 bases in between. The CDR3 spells CATSGGSRNYGGYTF. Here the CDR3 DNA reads TGTGCCACCAGTGGCGGTAGCCGTAACTATGGCGGCTACACCTTC.

The CDR3 DNA follows: TGTGCCAGCAGCTTAGAGGGGGCTAACACCGGGGAGCTGTTTTTT. Its translation is CASSLEGANTGELFF. The J gene is TRBJ2-2, the V gene TRBV7-2; 7 nucleotides align to TRBD1. Germline CDR1 and CDR2: SGHTA and FQGNSA. CDR3 size: 15 residues. Losses at the gene ends were 1 base for V and 2 bases for J; bases not matched to a gene: 1.

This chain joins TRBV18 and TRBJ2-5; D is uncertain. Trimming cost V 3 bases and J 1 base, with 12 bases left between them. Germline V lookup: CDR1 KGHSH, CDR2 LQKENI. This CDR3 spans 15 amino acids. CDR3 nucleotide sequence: TGTGCCAGCTCACCCTGGACCGTATTCCAAGAGACCCAGTACTTC. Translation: CASSPWTVFQETQYF.

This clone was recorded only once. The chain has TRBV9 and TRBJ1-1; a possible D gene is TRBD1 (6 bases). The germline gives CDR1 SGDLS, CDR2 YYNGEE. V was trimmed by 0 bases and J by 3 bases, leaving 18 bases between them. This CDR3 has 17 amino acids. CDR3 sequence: CASSVAGANRWDTEAFF. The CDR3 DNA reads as TGTGCCAGCAGCGTAGCAGGGGCCAATCGGTGGGACACTGAAGCTTTCTTT. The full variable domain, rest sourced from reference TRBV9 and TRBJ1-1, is DSGVTQTPKHLITATGQRVTLRCSPRSGDLSVYWYQQSLDQGLQFLIQYYNGEERAKGNILERFSAQQFPDLHSELNLSSLELGDSALYFCASSVAGANRWDTEAFFGQGTRLTVV.

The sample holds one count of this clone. The CDR3 sequence: CSVDEGYEQFF. Written as DNA, the CDR3 is TGCAGCGTTGATGAGGGGTATGAGCAGTTCTTC. V is TRBV29-1 and J is TRBJ2-1; D tentatively reads TRBD1 or TRBD2 (5 bases each). CDR1 is SQVTM, CDR2 ANQGSEA, per germline. V dropped 3 bases and J dropped 8 bases, with 8 bases sitting between them. The CDR3 length is 11 residues.

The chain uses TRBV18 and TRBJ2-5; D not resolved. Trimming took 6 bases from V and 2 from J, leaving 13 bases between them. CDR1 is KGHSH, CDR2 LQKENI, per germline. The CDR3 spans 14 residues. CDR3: CASSPSVQQETQYF. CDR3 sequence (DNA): TGTGCCAGCTCCCCCTCGGTGCAGCAAGAGACCCAGTACTTC.